This T cell receptor (beta chain) was identified in a study of cytomegalovirus exposure and HLA in healthy donors. The CDR3 is 13 amino acids. Unmatched junction bases numbered 6, after V lost 6 bases and J lost 7 bases. Germline assignment: CDR1 GTSNPN and CDR2 SVGIG (reference sequence). PCR amplification relied on 60 Vbeta primers (plus 13 Jbeta primers). Only in-frame clones appear in the TCRdb table, and some are missing; sequencing was by immunoSEQ multiplex PCR. This sample's clone table lists approximately 110,000 clones. The receptor's source is a man aged 18 to 30 in good health and CMV-seronegative. Material: PBMCs. V usage is TRBV30 and J usage is TRBJ1-2, with TRBD1 identical over 12 bases. CDR3 DNA: TGTGCCTGCAACGGGGACAGGGGGCCTGGCTACACCTTC. Its translation: CACNGDRGPGYTF.